This is a list of T cell receptor beta chains from one sample in a study of cytomegalovirus exposure and HLA in healthy donors. Using immunoSEQ multiplex PCR, the repertoire was profiled, and TCRdb retains in-frame clones only, with some absent. The table records 95,000 to 150,000 clones, around 77% of them present only once. The sequenced sample was PBMCs. These TCRs come from a man younger than 35 in good health and CMV-seropositive. CDR3s include the opening cysteine and the closing phenylalanine or tryptophan. The order of the fields is D gene, clone size, V gene, J gene, CDR3 DNA, CDR3 protein. The D gene is left open where the match is weak. Some rows mark clone size as missing; the rest say once, few, many or name a class of expanded clone.

d_gene: TRBD2
abundance: few
v_gene: TRBV6-4
j_gene: TRBJ2-1
CDR3nt: TGTGCCAGCAGTGACGGGACTAGCGGGGGGACTGAGCAGTTCTTC
CDR3aa: CASSDGTSGGTEQFF

d_gene: -
abundance: -
v_gene: TRBV9
j_gene: TRBJ1-6
CDR3nt: TGTGCCAGCAGCGTAGAACCGATGCCGGGATCTAAAAATTCACCCCTCCACTTT
CDR3aa: CASSVEPMPGSKNSPLHF

d_gene: TRBD2
abundance: -
v_gene: TRBV7-3
j_gene: TRBJ2-1
CDR3nt: TGTGCCAGCAGCTTAGGGACTAGCGGAGTCTACTACAATGAGCAGTTCTTC
CDR3aa: CASSLGTSGVYYNEQFF

d_gene: -
abundance: -
v_gene: TRBV7-7
j_gene: TRBJ2-2
CDR3nt: TGTGCTAGCAGCTTAGAAGGTGCAGGGTTGGCCGGGGAGCTGTTTTTT
CDR3aa: CASSLEGAGLAGELFF

d_gene: -
abundance: -
v_gene: TRBV14
j_gene: TRBJ1-4
CDR3nt: TGTGCCAGCAGCAAACAGGACGAAAAACTGTTTTTT
CDR3aa: CASSKQDEKLFF

d_gene: TRBD2
abundance: -
v_gene: TRBV5-1
j_gene: TRBJ2-1
CDR3nt: TGCGCCAGCAGCCGAACGAGCGGGGTCTCCTACAATGAGCAGTTCTTC
CDR3aa: CASSRTSGVSYNEQFF

d_gene: TRBD1
abundance: once
v_gene: TRBV9
j_gene: TRBJ2-5
CDR3nt: TGTGCCAGCAGCCCGGGACAGGGGGCACAAGAGACCCAGTACTTC
CDR3aa: CASSPGQGAQETQYF

d_gene: -
abundance: -
v_gene: TRBV6-5
j_gene: TRBJ1-1
CDR3nt: TGTGCCAGCAGTTACCCAGGCGTCGGTGAAGCTTTCTTT
CDR3aa: CASSYPGVGEAFF

d_gene: -
abundance: -
v_gene: TRBV6-6
j_gene: TRBJ1-1
CDR3nt: TGTGCCAGCAGTTACTCGACAGAGAACACTGAAGCTTTCTTT
CDR3aa: CASSYSTENTEAFF

d_gene: TRBD1
abundance: few
v_gene: TRBV7-9
j_gene: TRBJ1-3
CDR3nt: TGTGCCAGCAGCTTAAAACCCGGGACAGGGCATGACACCATATATTTT
CDR3aa: CASSLKPGTGHDTIYF

d_gene: -
abundance: -
v_gene: TRBV9
j_gene: TRBJ1-5
CDR3nt: TGTGCCAGCAGCGTAGTACCGGGATTTAGCAATCAGCCCCAGCATTTT
CDR3aa: CASSVVPGFSNQPQHF

d_gene: -
abundance: -
v_gene: TRBV14
j_gene: TRBJ2-1
CDR3nt: TGTGCCAGCAGCCAAGGGGAGGGGGGTATATACAATGAGCAGTTCTTC
CDR3aa: CASSQGEGGIYNEQFF

d_gene: -
abundance: -
v_gene: TRBV7-2
j_gene: TRBJ2-1
CDR3nt: TGTGCCAGCAGCTTACTGGGTGACACCGCCTACAATGAGCAGTTCTTC
CDR3aa: CASSLLGDTAYNEQFF

d_gene: TRBD2
abundance: -
v_gene: TRBV7-9
j_gene: TRBJ2-1
CDR3nt: TGTGCCAGCTCATTAGCGGGCCCACGCAATGAGCAGTTCTTC
CDR3aa: CASSLAGPRNEQFF

d_gene: -
abundance: -
v_gene: TRBV27
j_gene: TRBJ1-2
CDR3nt: TGTGCCAGCAGTTTAAGACACCCTTTAGGTGGCTACACCTTC
CDR3aa: CASSLRHPLGGYTF

d_gene: TRBD2
abundance: -
v_gene: TRBV9
j_gene: TRBJ2-1
CDR3nt: TGTGCCAGCAGCGTTCTTCCGGGGCGGGGGGATGAGCAGTTCTTC
CDR3aa: CASSVLPGRGDEQFF

d_gene: -
abundance: -
v_gene: TRBV19
j_gene: TRBJ1-2
CDR3nt: TGTGCCAGTAGTATAGATGGTCCGGCTAACTATGGCTACACCTTC
CDR3aa: CASSIDGPANYGYTF

d_gene: -
abundance: few
v_gene: TRBV30
j_gene: TRBJ2-6
CDR3nt: TGTGCCTGGAGTCGGGGCAGGGGAAAACCTGGGGCCAACGGCCTGACTTTC
CDR3aa: CAWSRGRGKPGANGLTF

d_gene: TRBD2
abundance: -
v_gene: TRBV2
j_gene: TRBJ2-1
CDR3nt: TGTGCCAGCAGGTTGAGTACTAGCGGGACTTATGAGCAGTTCTTC
CDR3aa: CASRLSTSGTYEQFF

d_gene: -
abundance: -
v_gene: TRBV7-9
j_gene: TRBJ1-3
CDR3nt: TGTGCCAGCAGCTTACATCGTACAGGAATATCCTCTGGAAACACCATATATTTT
CDR3aa: CASSLHRTGISSGNTIYF